This T cell receptor beta chain comes out of a study of blood T cell repertoires in COVID-19. Study-level information: Italy, Spain and the United States were the sources of the convalescent and acute COVID-19 samples. Sample material is recorded as cDNA or gDNA derived from T cells, B-cell-depleted T cells, or PBMCs.

This CDR3 comprises 13 residues. Germline V lookup: CDR1 MNHEY, CDR2 SVGAGI. V was trimmed by 6 bases and J by 2 bases, leaving 10 bases between them. The age range of participants was 18 to 89 years, with residence in about 25 US areas. Measured with immunoSEQ multiplex PCR; TCRdb has only the in-frame clones, and not every one. The table has 150,000 to 200,000 clones, under 80% seen once. This TCR was recovered from a woman aged 45-60 years with acute COVID-19. The sequenced sample consisted of PBMCs or T cells enriched from blood (not recorded which). The rearrangement links TRBV6-5 to TRBJ1-2, with D possibly being TRBD1 (5 bases). This CDR3 is CASSRSGNYGYTF. CDR3 sequence (DNA): TGTGCCAGCAGCAGATCAGGGAACTATGGCTACACCTTC.